The 24 T cell receptor beta chains presented below share a single source sample, sequenced in a study of identical twins. TCRdb passed the 5' RACE reads through MiXCR, listing each CDR3 protein once. The table shows nearly 250,000 distinct CDR3 sequences, with roughly 7% occurring only once. This sample was shared with a second study, whose subject was yellow fever vaccine responses in identical twins.

Sequenced input: memory (CD45RO+) T cells sorted from blood. The receptor set was obtained from a woman aged 18 to 35 in good health.

The sample holds many counts of this clonotype. The V gene is TRBV11-2, the J gene TRBJ1-1; no firm D call. Germline lookup yields CDR1 SGHAT and CDR2 FQNNGV. This CDR3 is 15 amino acids long. Trimming pared 1 base from V and 1 base from J, leaving 10 bases between. The CDR3, as DNA: TGTGCCAGCAGCTTAGTACCTCGGGGGAACACTGAAGCTTTCTTT. This gives the protein CASSLVPRGNTEAFF.

As DNA, the CDR3 is TGTGCCAGCAGTGGAGGGGGGGGCTACGCTGGAAACACCATATATTTT. Protein sequence: CASSGGGGYAGNTIYF. This chain uses TRBV2 with TRBJ1-3, with D maybe TRBD1 (6 bases). The germline V and J ends were trimmed by 4 bases and 2 bases, with 15 bases remaining between them. CDR3 length: 16 amino acids. Germline lookup yields CDR1 SNHLY and CDR2 FYNNEI.

This clonotype was counted at least ten times. The genes are TRBV12-3 or TRBV12-4 and TRBJ1-1; TRBD1 agrees at 8 bases. J gave up 0 bases and V 6 bases, and 6 bases lay outside the gene matches. The CDR3 consists of 15 residues. CDR3 in amino acids: CASSPRTGLNTEAFF. CDR3 nucleotide sequence: TGTGCCAGCAGCCCCCGGACAGGGCTGAACACTGAAGCTTTCTTT.

This clonotype was recorded many times. This rearrangement joins TRBV7-9 to TRBJ1-1, with a possible D match to TRBD1 (5 bases). Germline V gene data show CDR1 as SEHNR and CDR2 as FQNEAQ (reference sequence). The CDR3 consists of 14 residues. The ends were cut back, 1 base at V and 4 bases at J, with 10 bases in the middle. CDR3 in DNA: TGTGCCAGCAGCTTAGGGGGGTGGGGCACTGAAGCTTTCTTT. Amino acids: CASSLGGWGTEAFF. The complete variable domain, with remaining parts taken from reference TRBV7-9 and TRBJ1-1, reads DTGVSQNPRHKITKRGQNVTFRCDPISEHNRLYWYRQTLGQGPEFLTYFQNEAQLEKSRLLSDRFSAERPKGSFSTLEIQRTEQGDSAMYLCASSLGGWGTEAFFGQGTRLTVV.

V usage is TRBV6-1 and J usage is TRBJ2-5; TRBD2 matches 12 bases. The CDR3 consists of 17 residues. J was trimmed by 0 bases and V by 6 bases; bases with no gene match: 8. Germline V gene sequence: CDR1 MNHNS, CDR2 SASEGT. CDR3 nucleotide sequence: TGTGCCAGCAGCCCAGGACTAGCGGGATCCTACCAAGAGACCCAGTACTTC. This codes for CASSPGLAGSYQETQYF.

This clonotype was observed at least ten times. In DNA, the CDR3 is TGTGCCAGCAGCGCGACGGGACTAGGGGGAGAGACCCAGTACTTC. Protein product: CASSATGLGGETQYF. The chain carries TRBV9 and TRBJ2-5; 8 bases match TRBD2. J gave up 4 bases and V 3 bases, and 8 bases lay outside the gene matches. This CDR3 has 15 amino acids. Germline CDR1 is SGDLS and CDR2 is YYNGEE.

The chain employs TRBV29-1 and TRBJ2-1; TRBD1 matches 8 bases. Germline trimming cut 0 bases from V and 7 bases from J; bases unmatched to any gene: 2. Germline V gives CDR1 SQVTM, CDR2 ANQGSEA. The CDR3 is 13 residues long. The CDR3 region has the DNA TGCAGCGTTGAAGATACAGGGGGGAATGAGCAGTTCTTC. Its translation is CSVEDTGGNEQFF.

In its sample, this clonotype was seen many times. This chain uses TRBV20-1 with TRBJ2-1, with 10 positions matching TRBD2. Trimming took 5 bases from V and 6 from J; bases not matched to a gene: 13. The CDR3 is 16 residues long. Germline V gene data show CDR1 as DFQATT and CDR2 as SNEGSKA (reference sequence). The CDR3 coding sequence is TGCAGTGCTCGCCCCGCTAGCGGGAGTGGGCTCAATGAGCAGTTCTTC. It yields the protein CSARPASGSGLNEQFF.

This clonotype was seen only a few times. CDR3 in amino acids: CASRRGGSYEQYV. The CDR3 region has the DNA TGTGCCAGCAGAAGGGGGGGGTCCTACGAGCAGTACGTC. The V gene is TRBV7-8, the J gene TRBJ2-7, with D perhaps TRBD2 (7 bases). Trimming shortened V by 6 bases and J by 1 base, and 10 bases separated the two germline ends. The CDR3 runs 13 residues. CDR1 and CDR2 (germline): SGHVS, FQNEAQ.

In its sample, this clonotype was seen a few times. The chain couples TRBV7-9 to TRBJ2-1, with 8 bases lining up with TRBD1. J was trimmed by 4 bases and V by 5 bases; bases with no gene match: 10. Germline CDR1 SEHNR, CDR2 FQNEAQ (reference sequence). This CDR3 region has 16 residues. CDR3 in DNA: TGTGCCAGCAGCCCTAGACAGGGGCCGAGATACAATGAGCAGTTCTTC. This codes for CASSPRQGPRYNEQFF.

This clonotype was recorded a few times. The V and J genes are TRBV20-1 and TRBJ2-5; D might be TRBD1 (5 bases). Deletions cut 3 bases from V and 5 bases from J, with 16 bases between. CDR3 size: 14 residues. Germline V CDR1 and CDR2: DFQATT, SNEGSKA (reference sequence). In DNA, the CDR3 is TGCAGTGCTAGTGGGGCAGGGTTCGGGGAGACCCAGTACTTC. It encodes CSASGAGFGETQYF.

The chain joins TRBV6-2 or TRBV6-3 to TRBJ2-5; 14 bases align to TRBD2. J was trimmed by 5 bases and V by 1 base; bases with no gene match: 6. Germline CDR1 and CDR2: MNHEY and SVGEGT. CDR3 size: 17 residues. The CDR3 loop reads CASSYYRLAGGHETQYF. In DNA form, the CDR3 reads TGTGCCAGCAGTTACTACCGACTAGCGGGAGGGCACGAGACCCAGTACTTC.

CDR3 nucleotides: TGTGCCAGCAGCCCCGGGAGCGACCGGTGGGATGAGCAGTTCTTC. It codes for CASSPGSDRWDEQFF. The chain combines TRBV7-9 with TRBJ2-1; TRBD2 is a possible D gene (6 bases). This CDR3 contains 15 residues. Trimming took off 5 bases at V and 8 bases at J, with 19 bases between the two ends. Germline CDR1 and CDR2: SEHNR and FQNEAQ (reference sequence).

There are a few counts of this clonotype. The V and J genes are TRBV12-3 or TRBV12-4 and TRBJ2-7, with D maybe TRBD1 (5 bases). Trimming pared 0 bases from V and 3 bases from J, leaving 12 bases between. This CDR3 is 15 amino acids long. CDR3 nucleotides: TGTGCCAGCAGTTTAGCGCGCCAGGGAATCTACGAGCAGTACGTC. This sequence encodes CASSLARQGIYEQYV.

The chain recombines TRBV3-1 with TRBJ2-1, with 9 bases lining up with TRBD2. The CDR3 runs 17 residues. V was clipped by 0 bases and J by 9 bases; unmatched bases: 12. Germline CDR1 is LGHDT and CDR2 is YNNKEL (reference sequence). The CDR3 DNA is TGTGCCAGCAGCCAAGATGTTAGCGGGAGCGGGTATGGTGAGCAGTTCTTC. Translated, it gives CASSQDVSGSGYGEQFF.

The V gene is TRBV24-1, the J gene TRBJ1-5, with D maybe TRBD1 (6 bases). The CDR3 length is 14 residues. The V end was cut by 6 bases, the J end by 4 bases, with 12 bases between. Germline V gives CDR1 KGHDR, CDR2 SFDVKD. CDR3 amino acids: CATSRPGENQPQHF. CDR3 DNA: TGTGCCACCAGTAGGCCAGGGGAGAATCAGCCCCAGCATTTT.

This clonotype was recorded at least ten times. The rearrangement uses TRBV2 and TRBJ2-1; 7 nucleotides align to TRBD1. The CDR3 contains 12 residues. Looked up from germline, CDR1 is SNHLY and CDR2 is FYNNEI. CDR3 in amino acids: CSTGFLYNEQFF. The CDR3 coding sequence is TGTTCGACAGGGTTTTTGTACAATGAGCAGTTCTTC.

This clonotype was counted ten times or more. The CDR3 DNA reads TGTGCCAGCAGCCAAGATTGGCTAGCGGGGGGCACAGATACGCAGTATTTT. Amino acids: CASSQDWLAGGTDTQYF. This chain connects TRBV4-2 to TRBJ2-3; 10 nucleotides match TRBD2. The CDR3 is 17 residues long. J was trimmed by 1 base and V by 0 bases; bases with no gene match: 4. Germline V gene sequence: CDR1 LGHNA, CDR2 YNFKEQ.

This clonotype was picked up a small number of times. This chain joins TRBV15 and TRBJ2-5; TRBD2 matches 8 bases. V was clipped by 5 bases and J by 5 bases; unmatched bases: 4. This CDR3 region has 13 residues. Germline V gene lookup returns CDR1 LNHNV and CDR2 YYDKDF (reference sequence). As DNA, the CDR3 is TGTGCCACCAGCGCCCGGGGGGGGGAGACCCAGTACTTC. This sequence encodes CATSARGGETQYF.

This clonotype appeared a few times. The chain couples TRBV10-1 to TRBJ2-1; 11 bases agree with TRBD2. The V gene end was trimmed by 4 bases and the J gene end by 0 bases; junction bases not matched to a gene: 8. There are 18 residues in the CDR3. CDR1 is WNHNN and CDR2 is SYGVQD in the germline V gene (reference sequence). CDR3 bases: TGCGCCAGCAGTGCCACCGGACTAGCGGGCGCCTCCTACAATGAGCAGTTCTTC. Translating gives CASSATGLAGASYNEQFF.

The J gene is TRBJ2-7, the V gene TRBV9; TRBD2 matches 7 bases. Germline loops: CDR1 SGDLS, CDR2 YYNGEE. The CDR3 contains 15 residues. V shed 4 bases, J shed 3 bases, and the junction held 10 bases outside the gene matches. The CDR3 sequence is CASSFRGGTIYEQYF. CDR3 coding DNA: TGTGCCAGCAGCTTCAGAGGCGGGACTATCTACGAGCAGTACTTC.

Only a few counts were recorded for this clonotype. The chain combines TRBV24-1 with TRBJ2-3; 10 bases agree with TRBD1. Germline values: CDR1 KGHDR, CDR2 SFDVKD. The ends lost 9 bases at V and 0 bases at J; junction bases unmatched: 8. The CDR3 totals 16 residues. The CDR3 nucleotides read TGTGCCACCGGAACGACAGGGGGCGGGAGCACAGATACGCAGTATTTT. Translation: CATGTTGGGSTDTQYF.

In its sample, this clonotype was seen many times. The chain uses TRBV10-3 and TRBJ2-2; possibly TRBD1 for D (6 bases). Trimming removed 8 bases from V and 2 bases from J, with 18 bases in between. The CDR3 consists of 16 residues. The V gene's germline CDR1 is ENHRY and CDR2 SYGVKD. In nucleotides, the CDR3 is TGTGCCATCGCCGGACAGACAGGCGCAAACACCGGGGAGCTGTTTTTT. Translating it yields CAIAGQTGANTGELFF.

This clonotype was observed a handful of times. The chain links TRBV20-1 to TRBJ2-1; the match to TRBD1 covers 8 bases. J gave up 7 bases and V 0 bases, and 5 bases lay outside the gene matches. The CDR3 loop spans 14 amino acids. Germline V gene sequence: CDR1 DFQATT, CDR2 SNEGSKA (reference sequence). For the CDR3, the DNA is TGCAGTGCTAGAGATAGGGACAGGCTAAATGAGCAGTTCTTC. Protein: CSARDRDRLNEQFF.